The next 32 T cell receptor beta chains were all read from a single sample in a study of blood T cells in healthy people across ages. Primers used in a second PCR of roughly 7 to 12 cycles were a sample-barcoded 5' primer and a J-beta primer mix. Using its own MiXCR run on the 5' RACE reads, TCRdb lists one record per CDR3 protein. The top ten hold approximately 22% of the sample, which has fewer than 2,000,000 distinct CDR3 sequences, roughly 43% seen once. The source material was blood. The receptors originated from a human donor in good health.

This clonotype was counted only a few times. The chain couples TRBV20-1 to TRBJ1-2, with 8 nucleotides matching TRBD1. V shed 5 bases, J shed 8 bases, and the junction held 13 bases outside the gene matches. The CDR3 loop spans 14 amino acids. The germline CDR1 and CDR2 sequences are DFQATT and SNEGSKA (reference sequence). The CDR3: CSADRGVRTRGYTF. CDR3 coding DNA: TGCAGTGCTGACAGGGGAGTAAGGACTAGGGGCTACACCTTC.

This clonotype was counted a few times. This chain uses TRBV5-1 with TRBJ1-6, with D possibly TRBD1 on 5 matching bases. The CDR3 extends over 15 amino acids. V lost 3 bases, J lost 8 bases, and 15 bases lay in between. CDR1 and CDR2 (germline): SGHRS, YFSETQ. Here the CDR3 reads CASSSRDLTYSPLHF. As DNA, the CDR3 is TGCGCCAGCAGCTCCCGGGACTTAACCTATTCACCCCTCCACTTT. The whole variable domain, filled in from reference TRBV5-1 and TRBJ1-6, reads KAGVTQTPRYLIKTRGQQVTLSCSPISGHRSVSWYQQTPGQGLQFLFEYFSETQRNKGNFPGRFSGRQFSNSRSEMNVSTLELGDSALYLCASSSRDLTYSPLHFGNGTRLTVT.

This clonotype was observed a few times. At one end the junction does not follow the germline gene, possibly because of a read error. The gene calls are TRBV6-2 or TRBV6-3 and TRBJ1-5; 8 bases match TRBD1. Germline V gene lookup returns CDR1 MNHEY and CDR2 SVGEGT. The CDR3 spans 16 residues. CDR3 in DNA: TGTGCCAACAGTTACGGGTCAGGGGGCGCCGATCAGCCCCAGCATTTT. This encodes CANSYGSGGADQPQHF.

This clonotype was detected only a few times. The CDR3 DNA reads TGTGCCAGCTCCCCCACGGGTATTGAAGCTTTCTTT. Translation: CASSPTGIEAFF. The chain uses TRBV18 and TRBJ1-1; D remains unclear. V was cut by 6 bases and J by 7 bases, with 12 bases left in between. The CDR3 is 12 residues long. Germline CDR1 KGHSH, CDR2 LQKENI.

The chain links TRBV4-2 to TRBJ1-5; D may be TRBD1 (5 bases). V was clipped by 0 bases and J by 11 bases, with 11 bases between them. Germline assignment: CDR1 LGHNA and CDR2 YNFKEQ. The CDR3 consists of 13 residues. The CDR3 DNA reads as TGTGCCAGCAGCCAAGAACGGGGGTCCTCCCAGCATTTT. It codes for CASSQERGSSQHF.

This sequence joins TRBV5-1 and TRBJ2-4; the D gene is possibly TRBD2 (5 bases). CDR3 length equals 13 residues. CDR1 is SGHRS and CDR2 is YFSETQ in the germline V gene. V shed 2 bases and J shed 13 bases, with 16 bases lying between them. Here the CDR3 reads CASSFPGFYVQYF. Written as DNA, the CDR3 is TGCGCCAGCAGCTTCCCGGGGTTCTACGTGCAGTACTTC. The full variable domain, with the rest looked up from reference TRBV5-1 and TRBJ2-4, is KAGVTQTPRYLIKTRGQQVTLSCSPISGHRSVSWYQQTPGQGLQFLFEYFSETQRNKGNFPGRFSGRQFSNSRSEMNVSTLELGDSALYLCASSFPGFYVQYFGAGTRLSVL.

This clonotype was counted between two and nine times. V is TRBV10-3 and J is TRBJ2-1, with 10 positions matching TRBD1. This CDR3 comprises 16 residues. Germline assignment: CDR1 ENHRY and CDR2 SYGVKD. After removal of 4 bases from V and 8 bases from J, the junction contained 11 bases not matched to a gene. The CDR3 coding sequence is TGTGCCATCAGTGGGATTAGACAGGGGGCTGGCTATGAGCAGTTCTTC. This encodes CAISGIRQGAGYEQFF.

This clonotype was recorded many times. The rearrangement joins TRBV11-3 to TRBJ2-7; TRBD2 might be the D (6 bases). This CDR3 comprises 13 residues. With 0 bases removed from V and 5 bases from J, the gap between germline ends came to 8 bases. The germline gives CDR1 SGHNT, CDR2 YENEEA. In DNA form, the CDR3 reads TGTGCCAGCAGCTTAGAGGGGGGAAACGAGCAGTACTTC. This gives the protein CASSLEGGNEQYF.

This clonotype was seen more than once but under ten times. J is TRBJ1-5 and V is TRBV29-1; D is unresolved. The ends were cut back, 1 base at V and 7 bases at J, with 11 bases in the middle. CDR3 length: 13 amino acids. Germline V gives CDR1 SQVTM, CDR2 ANQGSEA. In nucleotides, the CDR3 is TGCAGCGTTGAAGTTCTGGGAGGGCAGCCCCAGCATTTT. Protein product: CSVEVLGGQPQHF. Filled out from reference TRBV29-1 and TRBJ1-5, the complete variable domain reads SAVISQKPSRDICQRGTSLTIQCQVDSQVTMMFWYRQQPGQSLTLIATANQGSEATYESGFVIDKFPISRPNLTFSTLTVSNMSPEDSSIYLCSVEVLGGQPQHFGDGTRLSIL.

V is TRBV12-3 or TRBV12-4 and J is TRBJ2-3, with D maybe TRBD1 (6 bases). Deletions cut 0 bases from V and 0 bases from J, with 10 bases between. The CDR3 sequence is 16 residues long. The CDR3 loop reads CASSLAGAVSTDTQYF. CDR3 coding DNA: TGTGCCAGCAGTTTAGCGGGGGCAGTAAGCACAGATACGCAGTATTTT.

This chain links TRBV7-8 with TRBJ1-5; D is uncertain. Germline V gene data show CDR1 as SGHVS and CDR2 as FQNEAQ. Trimming cost V 2 bases and J 3 bases, with 8 bases left between them. This CDR3 contains 14 residues. CDR3 sequence: CASSLTANNQPQHF. The CDR3 nucleotides read TGTGCCAGCAGCTTAACGGCGAACAATCAGCCCCAGCATTTT.

The chain is built from TRBV6-2 or TRBV6-3 and TRBJ1-4, with a tentative D call TRBD1 (5 bases). Trimming left V 6 bases short and J 15 bases short, with 20 bases between. The germline V gene encodes CDR1 MNHEY and CDR2 SVGEGT. This CDR3 is built from 13 residues. For the CDR3, the DNA is TGTGCCAGCAGCACGTTATCGGGGGAAACTTTGTTTTTT. It encodes CASSTLSGETLFF.

This clonotype was observed a handful of times. The chain couples TRBV6-1 to TRBJ2-3, with D uncertain. This CDR3 comprises 14 residues. The V and J ends lost 3 bases and 1 base respectively, with 8 bases between them. Germline V gives CDR1 MNHNS, CDR2 SASEGT. The CDR3 bases are TGTGCCAGCAGTGACAGGTCTGGCACAGATACGCAGTATTTT. It is translated as CASSDRSGTDTQYF.

This clonotype has more than one count but fewer than ten. The chain uses TRBV7-2 and TRBJ2-1, with TRBD2 identical over 15 bases. The CDR3 consists of 14 residues. The V gene end was trimmed by 3 bases and the J gene end by 13 bases; junction bases not matched to a gene: 4. The germline CDR1 and CDR2 sequences are SGHTA and FQGNSA. The CDR3, as DNA: TGTGCCAGCAGCTTCGGACTAGCGGGAGGGTATCAGTTCTTC. It yields the protein CASSFGLAGGYQFF.

This clonotype was seen only a few times. The rearrangement links TRBV6-5 to TRBJ1-2; 8 nucleotides align to TRBD1. Germline V gene lookup returns CDR1 MNHEY and CDR2 SVGAGI. This CDR3 contains 14 residues. Trimming cost V 10 bases and J 4 bases; bases outside gene matches: 11. The CDR3 is CATRAGDRSYGYTF. In DNA form, the CDR3 reads TGTGCCACCCGTGCCGGGGACAGGTCCTATGGCTACACCTTC.

The chain joins TRBV11-1 to TRBJ2-6; tentatively, D is TRBD1 (6 bases). Germline CDR1 reads SGHAT; CDR2 reads FQDESV (reference sequence). This CDR3 spans 18 amino acids. The ends were cut back, 5 bases at V and 3 bases at J, with 20 bases in the middle. The CDR3 loop reads CASSPGVGGQYGANVLTF. The CDR3 DNA follows: TGTGCCAGCAGCCCCGGAGTAGGAGGACAGTATGGGGCCAACGTCCTGACTTTC.

A single count supports this clonotype. The V call is TRBV29-1, the J call TRBJ2-7; a possible D gene is TRBD1 (5 bases). Germline V CDR1 and CDR2: SQVTM, ANQGSEA. The CDR3 runs 13 residues. Trimming took 1 base from V and 5 from J, leaving 12 bases between them. The CDR3 loop reads CSVEGGIKDEQYF. The CDR3 DNA sequence: TGCAGCGTTGAAGGGGGCATTAAGGACGAGCAGTACTTC.

The gene calls are TRBV20-1 and TRBJ2-2; TRBD2 is a possible D gene (6 bases). With 4 bases removed from V and 3 bases from J, the gap between germline ends came to 9 bases. Germline V CDR1 and CDR2: DFQATT, SNEGSKA (reference sequence). The CDR3 totals 13 residues. The chain's CDR3 is CSATERDTGELFF. CDR3 coding DNA: TGCAGTGCTACGGAGCGGGACACCGGGGAGCTGTTTTTT.

The chain uses TRBV7-6 and TRBJ1-2; 9 nucleotides align to TRBD1. The CDR3 length is 15 residues. Germline V gene data show CDR1 as SGHVS and CDR2 as FNYEAQ. After removal of 5 bases from V and 8 bases from J, the junction contained 12 bases not matched to a gene. This chain's CDR3 is CASSAGQGDVWGYTF. The CDR3 DNA is TGTGCCAGCAGCGCGGGACAGGGAGACGTTTGGGGCTACACCTTC.

The J gene is TRBJ2-7, the V gene TRBV7-2; D gene unclear. The CDR3 is made up of 16 amino acids. V was trimmed by 0 bases and J by 0 bases, leaving 12 bases between them. The germline gives CDR1 SGHTA, CDR2 FQGNSA. CDR3 nucleotide sequence: TGTGCCAGCAGCTTAGCGGGAAGTACGAACTCCTACGAGCAGTACTTC. Translated, it gives CASSLAGSTNSYEQYF.

The rearrangement uses TRBV5-6 and TRBJ1-3, with D tentatively TRBD1 (6 bases). With 5 bases removed from V and 6 bases from J, the gap between germline ends came to 12 bases. The length of the CDR3 is 13 residues. The germline V gene encodes CDR1 SGHDT and CDR2 YYEEEE. CDR3 nucleotides: TGTGCCAGCAGACTTGCGGGGGCAAACACCATATATTTT. Protein: CASRLAGANTIYF.

In this sample, this clonotype turned up a few times. The rearrangement links TRBV15 to TRBJ1-6; 7 bases are a match to TRBD1. The germline V gene encodes CDR1 LNHNV and CDR2 YYDKDF (reference sequence). V shed 2 bases and J 1 base; nucleotides not matched to a gene: 8. CDR3 length: 18 amino acids. CDR3 residues: CATSRTRTGWSYNSPLHF. CDR3 bases: TGTGCCACCAGCAGAACCCGGACAGGATGGTCCTATAATTCACCCCTCCACTTT.

This clonotype was detected only a few times. The CDR3: CASSAGQDQETQYF. CDR3 nucleotides: TGTGCCAGCAGCGCGGGACAGGACCAAGAGACCCAGTACTTC. The J gene is TRBJ2-5, the V gene TRBV9, with 8 bases matching TRBD1. J lost 0 bases, V lost 3 bases, and 1 base had no gene match. The CDR3 totals 14 residues. Looked up from germline, CDR1 is SGDLS and CDR2 is YYNGEE.

V gene TRBV3-1 combines with J gene TRBJ2-5; the D gene is possibly TRBD2 (6 bases). Trimming removed 4 bases at V and 2 bases at J, with 14 bases between. The CDR3 is made up of 15 amino acids. CDR1 is LGHDT and CDR2 is YNNKEL in the germline V gene (reference sequence). CDR3 sequence (DNA): TGTGCCAGCAGCCGCAACCCCGGGGGTCAAGAGACCCAGTACTTC. Its protein product is CASSRNPGGQETQYF.

This rearrangement joins TRBV24-1 to TRBJ2-1, with a weak D call TRBD2 (6 bases). This CDR3 contains 15 residues. V lost 4 bases, J lost 0 bases, and 9 bases lay in between. The germline V gene has CDR1 KGHDR and CDR2 SFDVKD. The CDR3 reads CATSERDLSYNEQFF. In DNA form, the CDR3 reads TGTGCCACCAGTGAGCGGGACCTCTCCTACAATGAGCAGTTCTTC.

In its sample, this clonotype was seen a few times. The rearrangement joins TRBV12-3 or TRBV12-4 to TRBJ1-1, with D perhaps matching TRBD1 (5 bases). Deletions cut 2 bases from V and 6 bases from J, with 10 bases between. The CDR3 is 13 residues long. DNA for the CDR3: TGTGCCAGCAGTTTACATCAGGGAGCTGAAGCTTTCTTT. Amino acids: CASSLHQGAEAFF.

The chain has TRBV20-1 and TRBJ2-5; possible D gene TRBD1, 6 bases. Deletions cut 2 bases from V and 2 bases from J, with 9 bases between. CDR3 size: 13 residues. CDR1 DFQATT and CDR2 SNEGSKA come from the germline V gene (reference sequence). CDR3 in DNA: TGCAGTGCTAGAAGACAGGAACAAGAGACCCAGTACTTC. Its translation is CSARRQEQETQYF.

The genes are TRBV11-2 and TRBJ2-4; no reliable D call. The CDR3 runs 15 residues. Germline CDR1 and CDR2: SGHAT and FQNNGV. Trimming pared 1 base from V and 1 base from J, leaving 8 bases between. CDR3 coding DNA: TGTGCCAGCAGCTTAGTTGGGTGTGCCAAAAACATTCAGTACTTC. Protein: CASSLVGCAKNIQYF.

For the CDR3, the DNA is TGTGCCAGCGCCGACTTGGGGGGTCTCGAGCAGTACTTC. This encodes CASADLGGLEQYF. The rearrangement links TRBV27 to TRBJ2-7, with D perhaps matching TRBD2 (6 bases). V was clipped by 8 bases and J by 6 bases, with 17 bases between them. This CDR3 comprises 13 residues. Germline CDR1 reads MNHEY; CDR2 reads SMNVEV (reference sequence).

The rearrangement uses TRBV7-9 and TRBJ2-1; TRBD2 is a possible D gene (6 bases). This CDR3 is 15 amino acids long. Germline lookup yields CDR1 SEHNR and CDR2 FQNEAQ (reference sequence). Deletions cut 8 bases from V and 4 bases from J, with 18 bases between. The CDR3 sequence is CASRDPGLIYNEQFF. DNA for the CDR3: TGTGCCAGCCGTGACCCGGGACTCATATACAATGAGCAGTTCTTC.

CDR3 loop: CAIRRTEMNTEAFF. Here the CDR3 DNA reads TGTGCCATCAGACGGACAGAAATGAACACTGAAGCTTTCTTT. The chain uses TRBV10-3 and TRBJ1-1; perhaps TRBD1 as D (6 bases). Germline-derived CDR1 and CDR2 are ENHRY and SYGVKD. V was shortened by 6 bases and J by 0 bases, with 11 bases between the two germline ends. The CDR3 totals 14 residues.

This clonotype has more than one count but fewer than ten. This chain connects TRBV5-6 to TRBJ1-2; D gene unclear. Germline V gives CDR1 SGHDT, CDR2 YYEEEE. This CDR3 region has 15 residues. V was trimmed by 0 bases and J by 4 bases, leaving 13 bases between them. The CDR3 DNA reads TGTGCCAGCAGCTTGGGGCCAAGGCTGGGCTATGGCTACACCTTC. Its protein product is CASSLGPRLGYGYTF.